The 29 T cell receptor beta chains given below trace back to one sample, sequenced in a study of CXCR3-negative and CXCR3-positive naive CD8 T cells. Study-wide results and limits: TRB CDR3 hydrophobicity was greater in CXCR3-positive naive cells than in CXCR3-negative naive cells.

Their cognate antigens are unknown. UMI labels and 5' RACE were used to prepare the TRB cDNA libraries. TCRdb reprocessed the 5' RACE reads and stores each CDR3 protein as one record, lacking DNA. Its table records roughly 100,000 distinct CDR3 sequences. The specimen sequenced was naive CXCR3+ CD8+ T cells from blood. Subset meaning: CD45RO-CCR7+CD27+CD95- naive CD8+ T cells expressing CXCR3 (TNR3+). Every receptor here comes from a human donor in good health. Some clones in this sample may be carry-over from other donors' samples.

This chain links TRBV29-1 with TRBJ2-3; the TRBD1 assignment by TCRdb is unverifiable without DNA. This CDR3 has 15 residues. Germline loops: CDR1 SQVTM, CDR2 ANQGSEA. CDR3: CSVPPPVAYTDTQYF.

The V and J genes are TRBV20-1 and TRBJ2-4. CDR3 length: 13 amino acids. Germline values: CDR1 DFQATT, CDR2 SNEGSKA (reference sequence). CDR3 sequence: CSARDLGLNIQYF.

The chain uses TRBV7-9 and TRBJ2-7. This CDR3 spans 12 amino acids. The germline V gene encodes CDR1 SEHNR and CDR2 FQNEAQ (reference sequence). Here the CDR3 reads CASSLEVGEQYF.

The rearrangement joins TRBV7-9 to TRBJ2-3; there is no DNA to check the TCRdb D call of TRBD2. The germline V gene encodes CDR1 SEHNR and CDR2 FQNEAQ (reference sequence). The CDR3 covers 15 residues. The CDR3 reads CASSYPGEREDTQYF.

This chain joins TRBV7-6 and TRBJ2-1; with no DNA, the TCRdb D assignment of TRBD2 cannot be verified. Germline-derived CDR1 and CDR2 are SGHVS and FNYEAQ. The CDR3 runs 17 residues. The CDR3 protein is CASSLNVPSGVMGEQFF.

The chain links TRBV4-1 to TRBJ2-7; checking the TCRdb D call of TRBD2 is not possible without DNA. The germline gives CDR1 MGHRA, CDR2 YSYEKL. This CDR3 has 14 residues. CDR3 in amino acids: CASSQTTFGYEQYF.

The V call is TRBV5-1, the J call TRBJ2-1. The CDR3 runs 14 residues. The germline CDR1 and CDR2 sequences are SGHRS and YFSETQ. CDR3 sequence: CASSLSDRPNEQFF.

The CDR3 reads CASSLAPQGAIGETEAFF. The chain combines TRBV5-1 with TRBJ1-1; TCRdb names TRBD1, which stays unverified in the absence of DNA. CDR1 SGHRS and CDR2 YFSETQ come from the germline V gene. This CDR3 is 18 amino acids long.

The rearrangement uses TRBV7-9 and TRBJ2-7; TCRdb designates TRBD1, a call that cannot be tested without DNA. This CDR3 has 16 residues. CDR1 and CDR2 (germline): SEHNR, FQNEAQ (reference sequence). CDR3 amino acids: CASSSTGGYGSYEQYF.

The chain employs TRBV5-1 and TRBJ2-1. This CDR3 has 13 residues. Germline V gene data show CDR1 as SGHRS and CDR2 as YFSETQ. The CDR3: CASRFYGNNEQFF.

V usage is TRBV21-1 and J usage is TRBJ2-7; no DNA is available, so the TRBD1 call from TCRdb remains unchecked. TRBV21-1 is a recognized pseudogene. The CDR3 spans 16 residues. CDR3 amino acids: CATPRVDRGLPYEQYF.

The chain combines TRBV6-2 or TRBV6-3 with TRBJ2-3; without DNA, the TCRdb call of TRBD1 cannot be checked. Germline CDR1 is MNHEY and CDR2 is SVGEGT. CDR3 size: 14 residues. The CDR3 is CASSTGLATDTQYF.

V gene TRBV3-1 combines with J gene TRBJ2-7; TCRdb calls TRBD1, which cannot be checked without DNA. In germline, CDR1 is LGHDT, CDR2 YNNKEL (reference sequence). This CDR3 region has 19 residues. The chain's CDR3 is CASSHQPPGRLIISYEQYF.

The CDR3 loop is CASSLVRQGESANQPRHF. The V call is TRBV7-6, the J call TRBJ1-5; as DNA is missing, the TRBD1 call by TCRdb cannot be tested. Germline V lookup: CDR1 SGHVS, CDR2 FNYEAQ. CDR3 length: 18 amino acids.

This chain links TRBV7-6 with TRBJ2-3; checking the TCRdb D call of TRBD2 is not possible without DNA. CDR3 length: 16 amino acids. Germline loops: CDR1 SGHVS, CDR2 FNYEAQ. The CDR3 here is CASSTGLAGNTDTQYF.

The chain joins TRBV12-3 or TRBV12-4 to TRBJ2-1; TCRdb returns TRBD1, unconfirmable since there is no DNA. This CDR3 is built from 14 residues. CDR3 amino acids: CASSYRPGQDEQFF.

The rearrangement links TRBV29-1 to TRBJ2-7; lacking DNA, the TRBD2 call made by TCRdb goes unchecked. This CDR3 has 16 amino acids. CDR1 and CDR2 (germline): SQVTM, ANQGSEA. The CDR3 protein is CSVEGNEAGGPYEQYF.

The J gene is TRBJ2-7, the V gene TRBV6-5. This CDR3 contains 14 residues. CDR1 and CDR2 (germline): MNHEY, SVGAGI. The CDR3 sequence is CASSYSEFPYEQYF.

The rearrangement links TRBV4-2 to TRBJ1-1. CDR3 size: 14 residues. Germline lookup yields CDR1 LGHNA and CDR2 YNFKEQ. CDR3 sequence reads: CASSQGSLGIEAFF.

This chain joins TRBV12-3 or TRBV12-4 and TRBJ2-2; TCRdb's D call, TRBD2, is unchecked because there is no DNA. The CDR3 extends over 15 amino acids. The CDR3 sequence is CASSGGERGTGELFF.

This clonotype is medium-sized by frequency. V and J are TRBV20-1 and TRBJ2-7; TCRdb's D gene call, TRBD2, goes unchecked for lack of DNA. Germline-derived CDR1 and CDR2 are DFQATT and SNEGSKA (reference sequence). The CDR3 is 13 amino acids. CDR3 sequence: CSARWTSDYEQYF.

The chain carries TRBV3-1 and TRBJ2-7. CDR3 length equals 12 residues. The V gene's germline CDR1 is LGHDT and CDR2 YNNKEL (reference sequence). The CDR3 here is CASSQDLGEQYF.

The chain links TRBV28 to TRBJ2-2. Germline assignment: CDR1 MDHEN and CDR2 SYDVKM. This CDR3 is 11 amino acids long. The chain's CDR3 is CASSRTGELFF.

The J gene is TRBJ2-7, the V gene TRBV6-6; TCRdb's D gene call, TRBD2, goes unchecked for lack of DNA. CDR3 size: 18 residues. Germline V lookup: CDR1 MNHNY, CDR2 SVGAGI (reference sequence). CDR3 sequence: CASSYLSTVSGSTHEQYF.

The genes are TRBV29-1 and TRBJ2-5; the TCRdb D gene call, TRBD1, has no DNA to confirm it. CDR1 is SQVTM and CDR2 is ANQGSEA in the germline V gene. The CDR3 has 15 residues. CDR3 in amino acids: CSVDKLLGGQETQYF. Full variable domain (rest looked up from reference TRBV29-1 and TRBJ2-5): SAVISQKPSRDICQRGTSLTIQCQVDSQVTMMFWYRQQPGQSLTLIATANQGSEATYESGFVIDKFPISRPNLTFSTLTVSNMSPEDSSIYLCSVDKLLGGQETQYFGPGTRLLVL.

CDR3 loop: CASSQVTGTWFADEQYF. The chain combines TRBV14 with TRBJ2-7; without DNA, the TCRdb call of TRBD2 cannot be checked. The CDR3 is made up of 17 amino acids. The V gene's germline CDR1 is SGHDN and CDR2 FVKESK.

This sequence joins TRBV9 and TRBJ1-2; TCRdb returns TRBD1, unconfirmable since there is no DNA. The CDR3 contains 14 residues. Germline-derived CDR1 and CDR2 are SGDLS and YYNGEE. CDR3 sequence reads: CASSSGHPKIGYTF.

CDR3 protein: CASSPRAGNQPQHF. V is TRBV28 and J is TRBJ1-5; TCRdb's D call, TRBD1, is unchecked because there is no DNA. Germline CDR1 reads MDHEN; CDR2 reads SYDVKM. This CDR3 has 14 amino acids.

The chain joins TRBV13 to TRBJ2-3; TCRdb lists TRBD1, though no DNA is available to test this call. CDR3 size: 16 residues. Germline V gene sequence: CDR1 PRHDT, CDR2 FYEKMQ (reference sequence). CDR3 region: CASSSREGGSTDTQYF. The complete variable domain, with remaining parts taken from reference TRBV13 and TRBJ2-3, reads AAGVIQSPRHLIKEKRETATLKCYPIPRHDTVYWYQQGPGQDPQFLISFYEKMQSDKGSIPDRFSAQQFSDYHSELNMSSLELGDSALYFCASSSREGGSTDTQYFGPGTRLTVL.